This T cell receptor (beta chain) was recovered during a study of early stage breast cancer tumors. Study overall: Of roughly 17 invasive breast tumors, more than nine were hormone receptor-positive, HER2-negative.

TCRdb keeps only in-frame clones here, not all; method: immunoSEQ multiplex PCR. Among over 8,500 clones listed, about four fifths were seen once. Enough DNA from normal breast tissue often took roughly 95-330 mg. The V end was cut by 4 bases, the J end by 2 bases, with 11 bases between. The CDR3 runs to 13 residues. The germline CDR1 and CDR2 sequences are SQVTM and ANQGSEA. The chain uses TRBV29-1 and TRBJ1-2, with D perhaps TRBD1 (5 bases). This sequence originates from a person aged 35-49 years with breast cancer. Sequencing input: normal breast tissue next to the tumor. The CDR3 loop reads CSVGGTSNYGYTF. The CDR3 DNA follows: TGCAGCGTTGGGGGCACGTCCAACTATGGCTACACCTTC.